The 22 T cell receptor beta chains reported below all come from one sample, sequenced in a study of OX40 agonist ivuxolimab in advanced cancers. Sequenced by immunoSEQ multiplex PCR; TCRdb stores in-frame clones only, minus some. Of tens of thousands of clones in the sample, about 92% are singletons; the top ten hold roughly 0.38%. The material was CD4+ or CD8+ T cells sorted from blood, obtained in a trial of the OX40 agonist ivuxolimab. The receptors were gathered from an adult with an advanced solid tumor such as melanoma, head and neck, liver or kidney cancer.

CDR3 sequence: CSVRTGTSGGYTF. CDR3 in DNA: TGCAGCGTACGGACAGGGACATCGGGTGGCTACACCTTC. The V and J genes are TRBV29-1 and TRBJ1-2; 8 bases align to TRBD1. Looked up from germline, CDR1 is SQVTM and CDR2 is ANQGSEA. This CDR3 comprises 13 residues. J lost 7 bases, V lost 6 bases, and 10 bases had no gene match.

This chain joins TRBV6-1 and TRBJ1-4, with 7 bases that match TRBD1. Germline V CDR1 and CDR2: MNHNS, SASEGT. There are 15 residues in the CDR3. Unmatched junction bases numbered 7, after V lost 6 bases and J lost 3 bases. The CDR3, as DNA: TGTGCCAGCAGCAGGGGGGACACCTCTAATGAAAAACTGTTTTTT. Its translation: CASSRGDTSNEKLFF.

The J gene is TRBJ2-7, the V gene TRBV29-1, with TRBD1 identical over 8 bases. The V gene's germline CDR1 is SQVTM and CDR2 ANQGSEA. The J segment lost 9 bases and the V segment lost 2 bases, leaving 3 bases of the junction unmatched. The CDR3 is 11 residues long. CDR3 region: CSVEQGAWQYF. CDR3 nucleotide sequence: TGCAGCGTTGAACAGGGGGCTTGGCAGTACTTC.

J is TRBJ1-5 and V is TRBV28; the match to TRBD1 covers 7 bases. The germline V gene encodes CDR1 MDHEN and CDR2 SYDVKM. Trimming at V came to 6 bases and at J to 5 bases, leaving 1 base not matched to a gene. CDR3 length: 12 residues. The DNA for the CDR3 is TGTGCCAGCAGAGGGGGCGATCAGCCCCAGCATTTT. It codes for CASRGGDQPQHF.

The chain combines TRBV18 with TRBJ2-5; D gene uncertain. V lost 1 base to trimming and J lost 4 bases, with 10 bases between them. This CDR3 has 14 residues. Germline values: CDR1 KGHSH, CDR2 LQKENI. CDR3 amino acids: CASSPLQSPETQYF. CDR3 bases: TGTGCCAGCTCACCACTCCAGTCCCCAGAGACCCAGTACTTC.

J is TRBJ2-3 and V is TRBV11-2; TRBD2 matches at 10 bases. Per germline, CDR1 SGHAT and CDR2 FQNNGV. Losses at the gene ends were 6 bases for V and 7 bases for J; bases not matched to a gene: 7. The CDR3 extends over 14 amino acids. CDR3 protein: CASRRTSGGHTQYF. For the CDR3, the DNA is TGTGCCAGCAGGCGGACTAGCGGAGGACATACGCAGTATTTT.

The genes are TRBV29-1 and TRBJ2-7; unclear D gene. The ends were cut back, 7 bases at V and 3 bases at J, with 13 bases in the middle. Per germline, CDR1 SQVTM and CDR2 ANQGSEA. CDR3 size: 12 residues. The CDR3 is CSARPDNYEQYF. CDR3 DNA: TGCAGCGCCCGCCCTGACAACTACGAGCAGTACTTC.

The sample holds one count of this clone. The gene calls are TRBV4-1 and TRBJ2-3; possibly TRBD2 for D (6 bases). Germline CDR1 MGHRA, CDR2 YSYEKL. The CDR3 runs to 17 residues. V lost 3 bases, J lost 1 base, and 17 bases lay in between. Here the CDR3 reads CASSHQGGVAGTDTQYF. The CDR3 coding sequence is TGCGCCAGCAGCCACCAAGGAGGGGTAGCGGGCACAGATACGCAGTATTTT.

The chain links TRBV19 to TRBJ2-7; the D gene is possibly TRBD2 (6 bases). The CDR3 consists of 14 residues. Germline lookup yields CDR1 LNHDA and CDR2 SQIVND (reference sequence). V dropped 6 bases and J dropped 2 bases, with 14 bases sitting between them. As DNA, the CDR3 is TGTGCCAGTAGCCTCAGGACTAAGACCTACGAGCAGTACTTC. As protein: CASSLRTKTYEQYF.

The V and J genes are TRBV14 and TRBJ2-7, with 8 nucleotides matching TRBD1. This CDR3 comprises 13 residues. Germline CDR1 is SGHDN and CDR2 is FVKESK. V shed 4 bases and J 5 bases; nucleotides not matched to a gene: 4. The CDR3 nucleotides read TGTGCCAGCAGCCGACAGGGGTTTCACGAGCAGTACTTC. The encoded protein is CASSRQGFHEQYF.

V and J are TRBV11-2 and TRBJ1-4; 8 bases agree with TRBD1. The V segment lost 4 bases and the J segment 4 bases; nucleotides outside the gene matches: 5. From germline, CDR1 is SGHAT and CDR2 FQNNGV. CDR3 length equals 15 residues. DNA for the CDR3: TGTGCCAGCAGCTCAGGGACAGGACATAATGAAAAACTGTTTTTT. This sequence encodes CASSSGTGHNEKLFF.

The chain has TRBV27 and TRBJ2-3; D remains unclear. Germline loops: CDR1 MNHEY, CDR2 SMNVEV (reference sequence). The CDR3 is 12 residues long. V was shortened by 6 bases and J by 3 bases, with 7 bases between the two germline ends. Written as DNA, the CDR3 is TGTGCCAGCAGCTTAGATACAGATACGCAGTATTTT. As protein: CASSLDTDTQYF.

V is TRBV11-2 and J is TRBJ2-7; TRBD2 matches at 8 bases. The V segment lost 3 bases and the J segment 4 bases; nucleotides outside the gene matches: 5. Germline assignment: CDR1 SGHAT and CDR2 FQNNGV. This CDR3 spans 14 amino acids. The CDR3 sequence: CASSFAGGKYEQYF. CDR3 sequence (DNA): TGTGCCAGCAGCTTTGCGGGAGGAAAATACGAGCAGTACTTC.

This rearrangement joins TRBV18 to TRBJ1-6, with D tentatively TRBD1 (6 bases). Per the germline V gene, CDR1 is KGHSH and CDR2 is LQKENI. This CDR3 contains 17 residues. V lost 3 bases to trimming and J lost 1 base, with 13 bases between them. As DNA, the CDR3 is TGTGCCAGCTCACCCCTAGGGGGGCAATCCTATAATTCACCCCTCCACTTT. Its translation is CASSPLGGQSYNSPLHF.

This chain uses TRBV18 with TRBJ2-7, with D perhaps matching TRBD1 or TRBD2 (7 bases each). V was cut by 3 bases and J by 6 bases, with 21 bases left in between. Germline CDR1 KGHSH, CDR2 LQKENI. This CDR3 spans 16 amino acids. The CDR3 DNA is TGTGCCAGCTCACCCCCAACGACAGGGAGGGAGCGCGAGCAGTACTTC. Amino acids: CASSPPTTGREREQYF.

This clone was seen a single time. The gene calls are TRBV6-4 and TRBJ2-1; no clear D gene. Germline V gene data show CDR1 as MRHNA and CDR2 as SNTAGT. V dropped 3 bases and J dropped 2 bases, with 14 bases sitting between them. This CDR3 spans 16 amino acids. In nucleotides, the CDR3 is TGTGCCAGCAGTGAGGACCCCGTGCCCACCTACAATGAGCAGTTCTTC. This sequence encodes CASSEDPVPTYNEQFF.

The genes are TRBV19 and TRBJ2-2; D is undetermined. The germline V gene has CDR1 LNHDA and CDR2 SQIVND (reference sequence). Trimming took 7 bases from V and 7 from J, leaving 13 bases between them. CDR3 length: 13 residues. The CDR3 spells CASMLGVFGELFF. CDR3 in DNA: TGTGCCAGTATGTTAGGAGTGTTCGGGGAGCTGTTTTTT.

This clone was picked up one time. The chain joins TRBV2 to TRBJ2-3; D unclear. CDR3 length: 13 residues. The germline gives CDR1 SNHLY, CDR2 FYNNEI. V lost 6 bases, J lost 4 bases, and 11 bases lay in between. The CDR3 region has the DNA TGTGCCAGCAGCACACCAACCCCAGATACGCAGTATTTT. Translated: CASSTPTPDTQYF.

This chain uses TRBV5-1 with TRBJ2-2, with no clear D. The V end lost 0 bases, the J end lost 7 bases, and 4 bases lay between the germline ends. The CDR3 covers 12 residues. CDR1 and CDR2 from the germline V gene are SGHRS and YFSETQ. CDR3 loop: CASSLVVGELFF. In nucleotides, the CDR3 is TGCGCCAGCAGCTTGGTGGTCGGGGAGCTGTTTTTT.

The chain has TRBV7-9 and TRBJ2-2, with 8 bases lining up with TRBD1. V gave up 7 bases and J gave up 1 base; unmatched junction bases: 5. The germline CDR1 and CDR2 sequences are SEHNR and FQNEAQ (reference sequence). The CDR3 sequence is 15 residues long. The DNA of the CDR3 is TGTGCCAGCATCATAGGGACAGGGAACACCGGGGAGCTGTTTTTT. This translates into CASIIGTGNTGELFF.

This clone was observed a single time. The junction departs from the called germline gene at one end, perhaps through a read error. The chain joins TRBV30 to TRBJ2-7; 11 bases are a match to TRBD1. CDR3 length: 14 residues. Germline loops: CDR1 GTSNPN, CDR2 SVGIG (reference sequence). CDR3 sequence: CAWSPTGTGGVKDF. CDR3 DNA: TGTGCCTGGAGCCCTACCGGGACAGGGGGAGTAAAGGACTTC.

The chain links TRBV7-2 to TRBJ2-7; D is perhaps TRBD1 or TRBD2 (7 bases each). Germline CDR1 SGHTA, CDR2 FQGNSA. The CDR3 contains 14 residues. V lost 5 bases and J 7 bases, leaving 18 bases between the germline ends. The CDR3 region is CASSPGGGSGEQYF. For the CDR3, the DNA is TGTGCCAGCAGCCCAGGGGGGGGTAGCGGAGAGCAGTACTTC.